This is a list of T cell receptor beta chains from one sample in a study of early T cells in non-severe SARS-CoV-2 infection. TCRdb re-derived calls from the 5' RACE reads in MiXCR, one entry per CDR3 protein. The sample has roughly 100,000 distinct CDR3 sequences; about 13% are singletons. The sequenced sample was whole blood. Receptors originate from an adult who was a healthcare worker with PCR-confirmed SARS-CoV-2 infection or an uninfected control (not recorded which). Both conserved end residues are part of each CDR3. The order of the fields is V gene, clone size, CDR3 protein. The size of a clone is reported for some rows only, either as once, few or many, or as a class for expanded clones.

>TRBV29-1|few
CSVEADGTARDTQYF
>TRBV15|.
CATSPGGPNQPQHF
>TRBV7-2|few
CASSSRTHTEAFF
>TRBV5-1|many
CASSLGLPTGPSDYEQYF
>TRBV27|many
CASSPWGNRDYEQYF
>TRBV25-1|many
CASRGRSGANVLTF
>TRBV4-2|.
CASSQEGTGVNTGELFF
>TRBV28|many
CASSWFTTYNEQFF
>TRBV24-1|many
CATSDPGTRPYEQYF
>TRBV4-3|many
CASSQDPGVNTEAFF
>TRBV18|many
CASSPPPGETQYF
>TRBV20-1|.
CSARKGADSTDTQYF
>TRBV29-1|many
CSVVGRSYNEQFF
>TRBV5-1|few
CASSLLGGTGELFF
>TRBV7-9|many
CASSLGAGDGYTF
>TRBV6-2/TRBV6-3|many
CASSYMSGGGYNEQFF
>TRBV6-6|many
CASSYSRGSLPAVHF
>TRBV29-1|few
CSVLKTGGSNIQYF
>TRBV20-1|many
CSAPRSRGPGEQFF
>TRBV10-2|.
CASSVRFPAPAGADTLAKNIQYF